Listed below are T cell receptor beta chains from one sample, sequenced in a study of Ad26.COV2.S vaccination and SARS-CoV-2 variants. Clones were sequenced by immunoSEQ multiplex PCR, and TCRdb holds only the in-frame ones, with some missing. The repertoire holds about 680,000 clones, with roughly 90% as singletons. The specimen comprised peripheral blood, sampled in a trial of Ad26.COV2.S vaccine versus placebo. All receptors come from a person aged 18-60 years who received the Ad26.COV2.S COVID-19 vaccine or a placebo. The conserved cysteine and the conserved F or W are not part of the CDR3 here. The D gene is left open where the match is weak. Rows give clone size only sometimes, using once, few, many, or a class for an expanded clone.

clone_size	j_call	v_call	d_call	cdr3_aa
-	TRBJ1-3	TRBV14	TRBD1	ASSLRTGNSGNTIY
once	TRBJ1-6	TRBV3-1/TRBV3-2	TRBD1	ASSLRQGWNSPLH
-	TRBJ1-2	TRBV30	-	AWSVQNGYT
-	TRBJ1-5	TRBV4-1	-	ASSQEPTPNQPQH
-	TRBJ2-7	TRBV12-3/TRBV12-4	-	ASSLATGPEQY
-	TRBJ2-7	TRBV11-3	-	ASSPTGGRIYEQY
-	TRBJ2-1	TRBV3-1/TRBV3-2	-	ASSLRDPSYNEQF
-	TRBJ2-1	TRBV7-9	-	ASSPPYGGGPIGEQF
-	TRBJ1-3	TRBV19	-	ASSTGQTGNTIY
-	TRBJ1-5	TRBV3-1/TRBV3-2	-	ASSQGGFSNQPQH
-	TRBJ1-1	TRBV6-5	TRBD1	ASSYGTGVWGTEAF